The entry below describes one T cell receptor (beta chain). Its antigen is as yet unknown. The germline V gene has CDR1 ENHRY and CDR2 SYGVKD. The CDR3 covers 13 residues. The data were taken from a study of T cells expressing NK-cell markers. The wider study: Within the sequenced cohort of eight donors, seven exhibited HCMV seropositivity and one was seronegative.

Findings and limits, study-wide: Several donors showed dominant NKG2C+ clonotypes comprising roughly 1.0-7.5% of their CD8+ T cells. Whether expanded NKG2C+ T cell clones were HCMV specific stayed uncertain.

5'RACE template switching built TCR beta cDNA with unique molecular identifiers. TCRdb reprocessed the 5' RACE reads, keeping one entry per CDR3 protein, no DNA. The listing records roughly 280,000 distinct CDR3 sequences. The sequence came from a young man in good health. Sequenced input: blood T cells: a sorted CD56 or NKG2C T cell subset, CD4+ or CD8+ T cells, or bulk PBMC T cells (not recorded which). This sequence joins TRBV10-3 and TRBJ2-7; TCRdb returns TRBD1, unconfirmable since there is no DNA. The CDR3 sequence: CATTGTETYEQYF.